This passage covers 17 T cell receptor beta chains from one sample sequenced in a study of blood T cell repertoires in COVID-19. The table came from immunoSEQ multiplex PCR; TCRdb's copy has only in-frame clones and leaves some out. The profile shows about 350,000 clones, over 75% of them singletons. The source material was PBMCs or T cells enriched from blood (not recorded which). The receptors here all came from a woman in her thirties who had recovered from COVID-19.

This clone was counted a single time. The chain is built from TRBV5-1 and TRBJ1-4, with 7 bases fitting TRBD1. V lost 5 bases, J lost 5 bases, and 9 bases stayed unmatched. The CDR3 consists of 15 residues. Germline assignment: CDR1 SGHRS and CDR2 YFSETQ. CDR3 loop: CASRDRSGENEKLFF. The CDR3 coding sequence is TGCGCCAGCAGGGACAGGTCCGGGGAAAATGAAAAACTGTTTTTT.

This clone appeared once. CDR3 loop: CASRDLGGSDYGYTF. Written as DNA, the CDR3 is TGTGCCAGTAGGGACCTAGGGGGAAGCGACTATGGCTACACCTTC. The J gene is TRBJ1-2, the V gene TRBV19; weak D call: TRBD1 (6 bases). The CDR3 length is 15 residues. V was cut by 6 bases and J by 3 bases, with 17 bases left in between. Germline lookup yields CDR1 LNHDA and CDR2 SQIVND (reference sequence).

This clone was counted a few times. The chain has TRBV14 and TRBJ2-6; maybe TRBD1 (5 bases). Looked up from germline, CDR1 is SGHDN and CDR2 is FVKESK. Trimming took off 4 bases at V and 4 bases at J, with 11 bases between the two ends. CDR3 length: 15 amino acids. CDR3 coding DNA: TGTGCCAGCAGCCCAAGGGGCGCGGGGGCCAACGTCCTGACTTTC. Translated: CASSPRGAGANVLTF.

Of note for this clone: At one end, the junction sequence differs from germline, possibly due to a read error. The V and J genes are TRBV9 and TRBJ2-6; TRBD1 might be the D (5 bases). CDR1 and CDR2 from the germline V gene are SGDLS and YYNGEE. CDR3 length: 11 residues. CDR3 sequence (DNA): TGTGCCAGCAGTGGGGCCAACATCCTGACTTTC. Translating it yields CASSGANILTF.

For the CDR3, the DNA is TGTGCCAGCAGTTCACAGGGGGCCGAAGGAGGAAAACTGTTTTTT. Translated, it gives CASSSQGAEGGKLFF. The chain links TRBV2 to TRBJ1-4, with 9 nucleotides matching TRBD1. V trimming: 5 bases; J trimming: 10 bases; junction bases outside the gene matches: 11. CDR1 is SNHLY, CDR2 FYNNEI, per germline. This CDR3 spans 15 amino acids.

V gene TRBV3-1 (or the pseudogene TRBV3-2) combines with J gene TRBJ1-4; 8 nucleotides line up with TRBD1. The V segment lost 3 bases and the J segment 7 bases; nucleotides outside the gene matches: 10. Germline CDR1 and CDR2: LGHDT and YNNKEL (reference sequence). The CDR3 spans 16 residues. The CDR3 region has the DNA TGTGCCAGCAGCCAGAACTCAGGGGGCCAGGGTGAAAAACTGTTTTTT. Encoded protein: CASSQNSGGQGEKLFF.

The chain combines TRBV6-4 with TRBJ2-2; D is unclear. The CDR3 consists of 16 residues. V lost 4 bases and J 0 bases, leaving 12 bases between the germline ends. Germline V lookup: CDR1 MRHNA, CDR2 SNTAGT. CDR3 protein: CASSGDRHSNTGELFF. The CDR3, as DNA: TGTGCCAGCAGTGGTGATCGACATTCGAACACCGGGGAGCTGTTTTTT.

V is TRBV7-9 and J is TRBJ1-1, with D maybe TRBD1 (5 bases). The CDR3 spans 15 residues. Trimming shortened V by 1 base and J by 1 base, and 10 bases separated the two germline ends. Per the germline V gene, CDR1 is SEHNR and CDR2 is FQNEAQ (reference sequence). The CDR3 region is CASSLGTPRNTEAFF. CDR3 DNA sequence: TGTGCCAGCAGCTTAGGGACACCCAGGAACACTGAAGCTTTCTTT.

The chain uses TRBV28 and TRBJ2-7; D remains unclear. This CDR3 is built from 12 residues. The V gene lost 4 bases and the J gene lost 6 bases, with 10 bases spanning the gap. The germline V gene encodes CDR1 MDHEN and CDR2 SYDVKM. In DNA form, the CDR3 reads TGTGCCAGCAGTTCGTCTCCTTTCGAGCAGTACTTC. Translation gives CASSSSPFEQYF.

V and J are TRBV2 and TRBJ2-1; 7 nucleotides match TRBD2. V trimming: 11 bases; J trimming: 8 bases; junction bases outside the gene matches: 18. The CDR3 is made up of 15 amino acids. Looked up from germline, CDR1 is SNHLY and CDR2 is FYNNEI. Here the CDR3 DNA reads TGTGCCTGTAGTCGCGGCGCGACTAGCTTCGATGAGCAGTTCTTC. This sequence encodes CACSRGATSFDEQFF.

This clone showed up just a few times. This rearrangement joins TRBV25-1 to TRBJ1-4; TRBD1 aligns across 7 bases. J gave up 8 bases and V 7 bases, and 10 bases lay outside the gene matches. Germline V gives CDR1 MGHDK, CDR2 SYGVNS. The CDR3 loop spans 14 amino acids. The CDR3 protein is CASTSRQGGEKLFF. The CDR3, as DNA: TGTGCCAGCACCTCCCGACAGGGTGGAGAAAAACTGTTTTTT.

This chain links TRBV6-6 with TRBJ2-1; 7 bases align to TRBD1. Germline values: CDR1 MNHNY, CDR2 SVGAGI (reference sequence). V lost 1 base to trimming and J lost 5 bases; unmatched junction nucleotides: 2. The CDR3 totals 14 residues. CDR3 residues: CASSYLGQNNEQFF. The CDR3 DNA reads TGTGCCAGCAGTTACTTGGGACAGAACAATGAGCAGTTCTTC.

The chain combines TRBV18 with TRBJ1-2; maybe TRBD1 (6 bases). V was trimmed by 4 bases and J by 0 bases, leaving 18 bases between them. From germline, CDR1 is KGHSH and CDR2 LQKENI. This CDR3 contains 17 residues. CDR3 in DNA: TGTGCCAGCTCACTCCGGCGAGGGGACATTTCTAACTATGGCTACACCTTC. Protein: CASSLRRGDISNYGYTF.

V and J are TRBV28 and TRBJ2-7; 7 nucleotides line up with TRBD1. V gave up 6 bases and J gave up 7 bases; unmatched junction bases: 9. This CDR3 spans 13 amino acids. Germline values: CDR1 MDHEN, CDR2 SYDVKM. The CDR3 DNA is TGTGCCAGCAGCCTTACAGGGGCAAGGGAGCAGTACTTC. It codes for CASSLTGAREQYF.

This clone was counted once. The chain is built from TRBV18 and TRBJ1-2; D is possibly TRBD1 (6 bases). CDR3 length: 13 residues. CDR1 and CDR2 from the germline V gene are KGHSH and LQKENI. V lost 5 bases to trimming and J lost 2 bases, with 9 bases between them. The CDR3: CASSEQGNYGYTF. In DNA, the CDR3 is TGTGCCAGCTCAGAACAGGGAAACTATGGCTACACCTTC.

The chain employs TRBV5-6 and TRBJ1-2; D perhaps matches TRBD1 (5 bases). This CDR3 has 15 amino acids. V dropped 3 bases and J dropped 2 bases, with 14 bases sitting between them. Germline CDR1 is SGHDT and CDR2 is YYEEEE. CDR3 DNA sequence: TGTGCCAGCAGCTGGCGGACAAGAACAAACTATGGCTACACCTTC. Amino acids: CASSWRTRTNYGYTF.

CDR3 coding DNA: TGTGCCAGCAGTTCTCTAGCGGGGGGTGGGAATGAGCAGTTCTTC. Encoded protein: CASSSLAGGGNEQFF. The chain employs TRBV2 and TRBJ2-1; TRBD2 matches 11 bases. J lost 7 bases, V lost 5 bases, and 7 bases had no gene match. Germline V CDR1 and CDR2: SNHLY, FYNNEI. The CDR3 is 15 amino acids.